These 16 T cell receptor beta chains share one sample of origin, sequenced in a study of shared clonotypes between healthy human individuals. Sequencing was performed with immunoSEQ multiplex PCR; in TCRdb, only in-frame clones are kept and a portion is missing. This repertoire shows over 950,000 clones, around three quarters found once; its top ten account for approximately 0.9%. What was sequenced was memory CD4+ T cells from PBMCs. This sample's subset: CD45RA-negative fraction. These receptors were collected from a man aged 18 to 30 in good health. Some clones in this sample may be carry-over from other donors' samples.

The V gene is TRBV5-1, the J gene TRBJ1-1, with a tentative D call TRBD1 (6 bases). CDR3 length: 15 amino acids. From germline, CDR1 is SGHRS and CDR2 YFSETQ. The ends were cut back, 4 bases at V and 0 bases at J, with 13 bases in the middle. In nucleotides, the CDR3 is TGCGCCAGCAGCAAGGGGGACCTTTTGAACACTGAAGCTTTCTTT. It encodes CASSKGDLLNTEAFF.

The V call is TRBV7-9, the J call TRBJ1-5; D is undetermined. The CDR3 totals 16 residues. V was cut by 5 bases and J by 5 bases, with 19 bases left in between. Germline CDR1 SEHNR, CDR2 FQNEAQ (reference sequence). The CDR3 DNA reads TGTGCCAGCAGCCCCCTTTTATCGGGTCGGGATCAGCCCCAGCATTTT. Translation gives CASSPLLSGRDQPQHF.

CDR3 sequence reads: CASSFPGSGANVLTF. The DNA of the CDR3 is TGTGCCAGCAGCTTTCCAGGGTCTGGGGCCAACGTCCTGACTTTC. The chain couples TRBV4-2 to TRBJ2-6; D might be TRBD1 (5 bases). Germline CDR1 LGHNA, CDR2 YNFKEQ. V lost 5 bases and J lost 1, with 9 bases in between. The CDR3 totals 15 residues.

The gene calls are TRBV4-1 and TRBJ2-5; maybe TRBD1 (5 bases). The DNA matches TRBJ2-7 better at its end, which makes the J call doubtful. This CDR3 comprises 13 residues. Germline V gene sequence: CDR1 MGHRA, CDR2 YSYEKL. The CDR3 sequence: CASSRTISYEQYF. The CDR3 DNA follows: TGCGCCAGCAGCCGGACAATCTCCTACGAGCAGTACTTC.

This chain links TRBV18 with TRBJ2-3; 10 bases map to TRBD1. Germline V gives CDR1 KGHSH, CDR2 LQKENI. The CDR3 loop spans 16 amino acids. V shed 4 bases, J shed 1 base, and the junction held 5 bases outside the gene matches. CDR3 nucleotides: TGTGCCAGCTCACAGATGGACAGGGGGGGCACAGATACGCAGTATTTT. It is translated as CASSQMDRGGTDTQYF.

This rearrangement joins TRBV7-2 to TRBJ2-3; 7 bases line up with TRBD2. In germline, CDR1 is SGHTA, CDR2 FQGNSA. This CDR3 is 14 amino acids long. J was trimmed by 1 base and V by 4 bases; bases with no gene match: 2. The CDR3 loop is CASSYTSGTDTQYF. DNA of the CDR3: TGTGCCAGCAGCTACACTAGCGGCACAGATACGCAGTATTTT.

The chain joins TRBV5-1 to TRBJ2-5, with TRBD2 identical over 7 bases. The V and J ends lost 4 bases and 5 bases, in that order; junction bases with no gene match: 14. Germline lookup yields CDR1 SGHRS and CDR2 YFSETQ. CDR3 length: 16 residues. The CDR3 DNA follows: TGCGCCAGCAGCCCACGAGAGCGGGACCTTTCGGAGACCCAGTACTTC. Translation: CASSPRERDLSETQYF.

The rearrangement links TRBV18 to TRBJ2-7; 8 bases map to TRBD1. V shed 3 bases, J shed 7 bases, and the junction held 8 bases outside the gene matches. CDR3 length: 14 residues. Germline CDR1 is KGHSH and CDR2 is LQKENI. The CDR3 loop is CASSPTGADREQYF. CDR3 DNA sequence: TGTGCCAGCTCACCGACAGGGGCCGACCGAGAGCAGTACTTC.

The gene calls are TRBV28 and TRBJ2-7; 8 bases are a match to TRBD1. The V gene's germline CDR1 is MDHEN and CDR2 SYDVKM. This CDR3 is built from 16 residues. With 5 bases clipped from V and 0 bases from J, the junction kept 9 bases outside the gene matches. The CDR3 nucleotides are TGTGCCAGCAGTGCCCCCGGGGACAGGCTCTCCTACGAGCAGTACTTC. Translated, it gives CASSAPGDRLSYEQYF.

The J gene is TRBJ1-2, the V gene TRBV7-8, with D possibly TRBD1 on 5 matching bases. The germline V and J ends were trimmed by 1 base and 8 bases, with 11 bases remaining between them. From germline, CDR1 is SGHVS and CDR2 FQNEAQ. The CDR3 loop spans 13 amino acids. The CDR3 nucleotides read TGTGCCAGCAGCTTAGAGGCGGGACGGGGCTACACCTTC. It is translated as CASSLEAGRGYTF.

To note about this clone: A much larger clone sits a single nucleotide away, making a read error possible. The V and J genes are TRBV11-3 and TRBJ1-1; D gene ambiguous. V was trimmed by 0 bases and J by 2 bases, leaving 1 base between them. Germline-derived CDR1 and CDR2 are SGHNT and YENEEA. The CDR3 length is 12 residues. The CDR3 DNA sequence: TGTGCCAGCAGCTTAGACAACACTGAAGCTTTCTTT. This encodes CASSLDNTEAFF.

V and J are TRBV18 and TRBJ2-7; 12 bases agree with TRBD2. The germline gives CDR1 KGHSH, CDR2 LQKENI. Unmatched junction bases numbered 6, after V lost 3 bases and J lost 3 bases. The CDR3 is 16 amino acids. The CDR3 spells CASSPLTSGSFYEQYF. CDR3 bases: TGTGCCAGCTCACCGCTGACTAGCGGGAGTTTCTACGAGCAGTACTTC.

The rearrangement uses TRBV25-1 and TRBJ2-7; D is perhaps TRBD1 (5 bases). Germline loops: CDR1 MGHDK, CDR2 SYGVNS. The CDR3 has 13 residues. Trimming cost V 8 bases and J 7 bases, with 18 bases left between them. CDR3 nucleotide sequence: TGTGCCAGCCAACCACAGGTAACTCGGGAGCAGTACTTC. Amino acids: CASQPQVTREQYF.

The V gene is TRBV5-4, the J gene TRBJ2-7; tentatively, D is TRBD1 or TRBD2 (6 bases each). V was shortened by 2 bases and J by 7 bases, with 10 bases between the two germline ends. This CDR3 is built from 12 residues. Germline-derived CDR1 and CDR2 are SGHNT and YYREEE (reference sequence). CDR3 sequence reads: CASSFQGREQYF. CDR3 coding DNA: TGTGCCAGCAGCTTTCAGGGGAGGGAGCAGTACTTC.

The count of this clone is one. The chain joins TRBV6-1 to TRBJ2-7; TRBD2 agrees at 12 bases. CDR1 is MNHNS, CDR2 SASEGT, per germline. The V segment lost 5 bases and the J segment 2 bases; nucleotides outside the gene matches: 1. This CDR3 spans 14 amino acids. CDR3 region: CASSRTSGTYEQYF. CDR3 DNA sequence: TGTGCCAGCAGTCGGACTAGCGGGACCTACGAGCAGTACTTC.

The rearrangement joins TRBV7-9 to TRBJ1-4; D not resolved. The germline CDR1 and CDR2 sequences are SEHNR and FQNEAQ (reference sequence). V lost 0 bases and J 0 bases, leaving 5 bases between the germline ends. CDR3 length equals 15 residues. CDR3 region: CASSLALTTNEKLFF. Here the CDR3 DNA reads TGTGCCAGCAGCTTAGCCCTGACAACTAATGAAAAACTGTTTTTT.